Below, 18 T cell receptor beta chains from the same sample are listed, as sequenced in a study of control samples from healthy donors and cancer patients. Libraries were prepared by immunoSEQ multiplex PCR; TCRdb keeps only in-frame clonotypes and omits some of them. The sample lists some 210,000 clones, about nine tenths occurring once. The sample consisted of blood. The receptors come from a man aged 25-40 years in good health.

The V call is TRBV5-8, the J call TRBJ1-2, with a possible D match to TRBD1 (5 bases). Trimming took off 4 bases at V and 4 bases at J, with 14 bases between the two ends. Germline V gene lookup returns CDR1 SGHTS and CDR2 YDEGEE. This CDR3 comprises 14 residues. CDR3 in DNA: TGTGCCAGCAGCCTCAGGGTCGAGGGCTATGGCTACACCTTC. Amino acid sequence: CASSLRVEGYGYTF.

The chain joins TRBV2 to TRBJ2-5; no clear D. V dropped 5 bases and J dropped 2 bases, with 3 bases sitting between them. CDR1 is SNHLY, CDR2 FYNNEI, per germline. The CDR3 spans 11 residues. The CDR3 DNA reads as TGTGCCAGCAGTTATCAAGAGACCCAGTACTTC. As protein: CASSYQETQYF.

The CDR3 loop reads CASSSPLGEHRPGNTIYF. The CDR3 DNA sequence: TGTGCCAGCAGCTCACCCCTAGGGGAACACCGACCTGGAAACACCATATATTTT. The chain combines TRBV7-9 with TRBJ1-3, with D possibly TRBD1 on 5 matching bases. With 4 bases removed from V and 2 bases from J, the gap between germline ends came to 21 bases. Germline V gene sequence: CDR1 SEHNR, CDR2 FQNEAQ (reference sequence). The CDR3 spans 18 residues.

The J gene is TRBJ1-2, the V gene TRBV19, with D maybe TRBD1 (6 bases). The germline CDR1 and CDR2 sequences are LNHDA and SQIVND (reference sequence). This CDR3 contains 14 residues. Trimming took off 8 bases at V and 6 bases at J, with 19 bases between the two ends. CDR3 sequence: CASRIIGGPHGYTF. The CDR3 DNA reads TGTGCCAGTCGCATTATCGGGGGCCCACATGGCTACACCTTC.

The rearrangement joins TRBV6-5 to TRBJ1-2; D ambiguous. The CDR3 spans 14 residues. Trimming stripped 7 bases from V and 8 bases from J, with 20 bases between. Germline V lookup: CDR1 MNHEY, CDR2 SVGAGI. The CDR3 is CASTPTPGREGYTF. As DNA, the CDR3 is TGTGCCAGCACCCCGACACCGGGTCGTGAGGGCTACACCTTC.

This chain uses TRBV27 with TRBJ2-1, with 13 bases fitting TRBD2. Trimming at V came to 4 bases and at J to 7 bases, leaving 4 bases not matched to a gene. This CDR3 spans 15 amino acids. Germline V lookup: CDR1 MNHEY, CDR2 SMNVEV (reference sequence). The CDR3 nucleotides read TGTGCCAGCAGTTCGGGACTAGCGGGGCGGAATGAGCAGTTCTTC. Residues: CASSSGLAGRNEQFF.

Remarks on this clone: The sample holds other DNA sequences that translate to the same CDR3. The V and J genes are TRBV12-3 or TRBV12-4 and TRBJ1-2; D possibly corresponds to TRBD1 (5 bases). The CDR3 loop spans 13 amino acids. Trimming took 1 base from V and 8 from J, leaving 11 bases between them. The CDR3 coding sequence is TGTGCCAGCAGTTTAGGTCTTGAGGGGGGCTACACCTTC. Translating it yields CASSLGLEGGYTF.

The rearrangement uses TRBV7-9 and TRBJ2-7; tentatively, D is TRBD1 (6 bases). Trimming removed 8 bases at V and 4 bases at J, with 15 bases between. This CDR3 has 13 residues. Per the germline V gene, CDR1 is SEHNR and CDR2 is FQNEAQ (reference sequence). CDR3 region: CASQGQGSYEQYF. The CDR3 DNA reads TGTGCCAGCCAGGGACAAGGAAGTTACGAGCAGTACTTC.

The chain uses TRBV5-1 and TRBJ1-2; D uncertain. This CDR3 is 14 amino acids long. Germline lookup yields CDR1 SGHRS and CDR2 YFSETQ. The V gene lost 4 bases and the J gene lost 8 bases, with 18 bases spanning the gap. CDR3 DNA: TGCGCCAGCAGCACCGACGGGGAGGCGGGAGGCTACACCTTC. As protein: CASSTDGEAGGYTF.

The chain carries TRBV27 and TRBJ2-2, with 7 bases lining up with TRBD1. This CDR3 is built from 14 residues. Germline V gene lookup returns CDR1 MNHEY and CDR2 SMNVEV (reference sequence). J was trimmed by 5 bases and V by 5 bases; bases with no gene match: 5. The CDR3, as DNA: TGTGCCAGCAGTATACTGGACAGGACCGGGGAGCTGTTTTTT. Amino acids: CASSILDRTGELFF.

The CDR3 DNA sequence: TGCGCCAGCAGCTTGACCCCGGGACTAGCGGGGGGATCTAGCACAGATACGCAGTATTTT. As protein: CASSLTPGLAGGSSTDTQYF. The chain uses TRBV5-1 and TRBJ2-3; TRBD2 agrees at 15 bases. The CDR3 is 20 amino acids. V lost 1 base and J lost 0; bases outside the gene matches: 9. CDR1 and CDR2 from the germline V gene are SGHRS and YFSETQ.

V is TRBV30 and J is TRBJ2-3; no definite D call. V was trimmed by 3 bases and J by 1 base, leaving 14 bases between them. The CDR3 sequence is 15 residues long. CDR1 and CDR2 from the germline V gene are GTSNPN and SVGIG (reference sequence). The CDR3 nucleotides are TGTGCCTGGAGCCCCCAGCTTGGGGGCACAGATACGCAGTATTTT. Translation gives CAWSPQLGGTDTQYF.

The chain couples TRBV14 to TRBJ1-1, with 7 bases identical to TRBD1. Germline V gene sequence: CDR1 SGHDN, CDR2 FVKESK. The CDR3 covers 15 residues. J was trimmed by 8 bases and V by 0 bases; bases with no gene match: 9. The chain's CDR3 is CASSQDPAGQAEAFF. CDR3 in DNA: TGTGCCAGCAGCCAAGATCCCGCCGGACAGGCCGAAGCTTTCTTT.

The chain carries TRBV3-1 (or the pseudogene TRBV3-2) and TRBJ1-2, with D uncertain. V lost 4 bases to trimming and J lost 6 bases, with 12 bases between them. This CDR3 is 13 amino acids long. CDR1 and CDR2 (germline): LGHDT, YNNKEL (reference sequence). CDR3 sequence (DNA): TGTGCCAGCAGCCGCGGACGTCAAGATGGCTACACCTTC. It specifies CASSRGRQDGYTF.

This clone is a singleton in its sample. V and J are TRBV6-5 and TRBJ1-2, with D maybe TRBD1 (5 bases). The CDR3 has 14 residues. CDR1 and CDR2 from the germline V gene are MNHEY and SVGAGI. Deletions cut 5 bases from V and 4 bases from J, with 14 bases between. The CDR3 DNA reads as TGTGCCAGCAGTCAGGGAGCGGCTGGCTATGGCTACACCTTC. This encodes CASSQGAAGYGYTF.

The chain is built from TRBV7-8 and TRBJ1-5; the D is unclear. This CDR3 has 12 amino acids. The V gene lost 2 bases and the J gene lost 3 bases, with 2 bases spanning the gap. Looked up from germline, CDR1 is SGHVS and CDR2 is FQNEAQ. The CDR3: CASSLPNQPQHF. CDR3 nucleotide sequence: TGTGCCAGCAGCTTACCCAATCAGCCCCAGCATTTT.

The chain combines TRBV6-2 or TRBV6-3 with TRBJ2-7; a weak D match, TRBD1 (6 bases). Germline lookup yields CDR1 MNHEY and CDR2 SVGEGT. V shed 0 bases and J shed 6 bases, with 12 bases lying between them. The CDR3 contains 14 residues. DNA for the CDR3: TGTGCCAGCAGTTACTCGAACAGGGTGGCCGAGCAGTACTTC. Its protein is CASSYSNRVAEQYF.

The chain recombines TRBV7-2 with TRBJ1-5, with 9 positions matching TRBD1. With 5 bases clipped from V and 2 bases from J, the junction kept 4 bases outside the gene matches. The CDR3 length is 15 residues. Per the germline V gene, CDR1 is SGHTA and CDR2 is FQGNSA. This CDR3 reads CASSPRQGGNQPQHF. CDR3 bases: TGTGCCAGCAGCCCGAGACAGGGGGGCAATCAGCCCCAGCATTTT.